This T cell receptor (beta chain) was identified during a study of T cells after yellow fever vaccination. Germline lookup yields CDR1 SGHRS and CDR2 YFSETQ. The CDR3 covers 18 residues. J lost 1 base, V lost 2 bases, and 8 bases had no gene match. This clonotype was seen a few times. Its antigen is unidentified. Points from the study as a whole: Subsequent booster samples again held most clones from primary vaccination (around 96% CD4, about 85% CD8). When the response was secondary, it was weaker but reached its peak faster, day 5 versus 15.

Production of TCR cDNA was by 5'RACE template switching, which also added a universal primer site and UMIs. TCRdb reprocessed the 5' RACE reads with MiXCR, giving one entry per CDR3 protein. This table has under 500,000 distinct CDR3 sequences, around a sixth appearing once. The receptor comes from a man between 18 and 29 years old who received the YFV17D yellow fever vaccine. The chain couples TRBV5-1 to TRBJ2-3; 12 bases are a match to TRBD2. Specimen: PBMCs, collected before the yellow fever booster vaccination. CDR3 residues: CASSFSLAGGLGTDTQYF. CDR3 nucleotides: TGCGCCAGCAGCTTTTCGCTAGCGGGGGGGCTGGGCACAGATACGCAGTATTTT.